Listed here is a single T cell receptor beta chain. Measured with immunoSEQ multiplex PCR; TCRdb has only the in-frame clones, and not every one. The data contain 18,000 or so clones, approximately 89% of them seen just once; the ten biggest clones take up approximately 13%. These data come from a study of blood T cell repertoires in COVID-19. The CDR3 length is 14 residues. Trimming pared 2 bases from V and 3 bases from J, leaving 11 bases between. Looked up from germline, CDR1 is SGHNT and CDR2 is YYREEE (reference sequence). The chain uses TRBV5-4 and TRBJ1-2, with D unclear. The sample taken for sequencing was peripheral blood. The receptor was isolated from a man in his 60s with active COVID-19. The CDR3 is CASSFVTRDYGYTF. DNA of the CDR3: TGTGCCAGCAGCTTCGTGACCCGGGACTATGGCTACACCTTC.